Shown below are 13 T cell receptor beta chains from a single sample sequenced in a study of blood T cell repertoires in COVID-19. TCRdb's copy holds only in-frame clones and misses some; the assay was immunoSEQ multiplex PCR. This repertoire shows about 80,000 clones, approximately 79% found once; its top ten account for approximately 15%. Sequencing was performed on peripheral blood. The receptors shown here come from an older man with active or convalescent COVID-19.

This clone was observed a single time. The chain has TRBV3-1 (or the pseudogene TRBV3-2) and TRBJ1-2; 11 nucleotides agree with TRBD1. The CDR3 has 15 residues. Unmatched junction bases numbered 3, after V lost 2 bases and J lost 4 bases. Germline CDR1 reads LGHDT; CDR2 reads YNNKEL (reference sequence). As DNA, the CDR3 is TGTGCCAGCAGCCAAATGGACAGGGGGCTCTATGGCTACACCTTC. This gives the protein CASSQMDRGLYGYTF.

The CDR3 DNA sequence: TGTGCCAGCAGTTTATCACTATACTCGGACAGCCCAAACTATGGCTACACCTTC. This translates into CASSLSLYSDSPNYGYTF. This chain uses TRBV28 with TRBJ1-2, with D perhaps matching TRBD1 (6 bases). Per germline, CDR1 MDHEN and CDR2 SYDVKM. This CDR3 is built from 18 residues. V lost 1 base to trimming and J lost 2 bases, with 20 bases between them.

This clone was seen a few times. The CDR3 region has the DNA TGTGCCAGCAGCCCCCTCAGGGGCGAGAACACTGAAGCTTTCTTT. Translated: CASSPLRGENTEAFF. The V gene is TRBV6-6, the J gene TRBJ1-1; perhaps TRBD1 as D (6 bases). This CDR3 spans 15 amino acids. Per germline, CDR1 MNHNY and CDR2 SVGAGI (reference sequence). V was trimmed by 6 bases and J by 1 base, leaving 15 bases between them.

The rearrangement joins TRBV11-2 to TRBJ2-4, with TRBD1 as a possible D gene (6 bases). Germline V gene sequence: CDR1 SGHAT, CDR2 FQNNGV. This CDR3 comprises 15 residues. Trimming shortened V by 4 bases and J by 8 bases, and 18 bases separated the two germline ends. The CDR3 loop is CASSSPWTESDIQYF. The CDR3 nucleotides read TGTGCCAGCAGCTCACCCTGGACAGAATCGGACATTCAGTACTTC.

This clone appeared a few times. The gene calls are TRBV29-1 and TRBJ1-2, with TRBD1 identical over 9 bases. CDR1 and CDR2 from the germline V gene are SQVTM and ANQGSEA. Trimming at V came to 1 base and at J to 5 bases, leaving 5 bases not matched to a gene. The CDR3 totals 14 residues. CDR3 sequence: CSVEVGTGLYGYTF. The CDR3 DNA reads TGCAGCGTTGAAGTAGGGACAGGGCTATATGGCTACACCTTC.

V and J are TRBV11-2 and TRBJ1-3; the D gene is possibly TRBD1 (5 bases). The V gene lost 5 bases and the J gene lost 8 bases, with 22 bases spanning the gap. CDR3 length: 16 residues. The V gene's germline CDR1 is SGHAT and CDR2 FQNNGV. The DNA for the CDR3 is TGTGCCAGCAGCCTCCCTCGAGACAGACGCGGAGACACCATATATTTT. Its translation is CASSLPRDRRGDTIYF.

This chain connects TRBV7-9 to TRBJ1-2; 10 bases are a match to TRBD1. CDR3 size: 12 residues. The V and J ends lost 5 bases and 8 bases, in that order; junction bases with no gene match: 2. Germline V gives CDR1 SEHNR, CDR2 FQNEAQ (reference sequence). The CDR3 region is CASSRDRGGYTF. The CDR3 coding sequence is TGTGCCAGCAGCCGGGACAGGGGAGGCTACACCTTC.

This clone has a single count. The CDR3 region is CASSPQTHSNQPQHF. The CDR3 nucleotides are TGTGCCAGTAGTCCTCAGACACATAGCAATCAGCCCCAGCATTTT. The chain has TRBV19 and TRBJ1-5; the D is unclear. The V and J ends lost 5 bases and 0 bases respectively, with 11 bases between them. The CDR3 has 15 amino acids. Germline lookup yields CDR1 LNHDA and CDR2 SQIVND (reference sequence).

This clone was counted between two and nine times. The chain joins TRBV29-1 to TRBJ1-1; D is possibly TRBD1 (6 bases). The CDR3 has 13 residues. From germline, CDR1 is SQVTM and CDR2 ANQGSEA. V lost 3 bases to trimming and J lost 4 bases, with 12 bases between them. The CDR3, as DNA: TGCAGCGTTGACGGGGGGCTGGGCACTGAAGCTTTCTTT. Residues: CSVDGGLGTEAFF.

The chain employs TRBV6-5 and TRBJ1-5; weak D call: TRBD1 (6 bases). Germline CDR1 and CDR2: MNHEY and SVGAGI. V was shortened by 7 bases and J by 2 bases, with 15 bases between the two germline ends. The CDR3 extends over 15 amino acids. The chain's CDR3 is CASISMSGGNQPQHF. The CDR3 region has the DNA TGTGCCAGCATCAGTATGTCAGGGGGCAATCAGCCCCAGCATTTT.

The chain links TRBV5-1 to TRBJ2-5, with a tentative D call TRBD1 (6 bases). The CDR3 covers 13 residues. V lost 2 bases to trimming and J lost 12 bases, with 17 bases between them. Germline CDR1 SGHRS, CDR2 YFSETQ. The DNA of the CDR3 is TGCGCCAGCAGCTTTGGTCTTGGGGGCGCGGAGTACTTC. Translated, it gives CASSFGLGGAEYF. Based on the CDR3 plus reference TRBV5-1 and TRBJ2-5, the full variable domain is KAGVTQTPRYLIKTRGQQVTLSCSPISGHRSVSWYQQTPGQGLQFLFEYFSETQRNKGNFPGRFSGRQFSNSRSEMNVSTLELGDSALYLCASSFGLGGAEYFGPGTRLLVL.

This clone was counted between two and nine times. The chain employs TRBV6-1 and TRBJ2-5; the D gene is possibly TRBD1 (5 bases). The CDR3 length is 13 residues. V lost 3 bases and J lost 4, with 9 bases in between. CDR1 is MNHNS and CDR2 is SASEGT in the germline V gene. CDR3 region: CASSDQGIETQYF. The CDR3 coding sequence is TGTGCCAGCAGTGATCAGGGAATAGAGACCCAGTACTTC.

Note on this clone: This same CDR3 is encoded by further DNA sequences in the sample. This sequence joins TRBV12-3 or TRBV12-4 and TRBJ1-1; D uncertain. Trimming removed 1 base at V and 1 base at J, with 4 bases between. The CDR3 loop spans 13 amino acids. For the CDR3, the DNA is TGTGCCAGCAGTTTAGAACAGAACACTGAAGCTTTCTTT. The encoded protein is CASSLEQNTEAFF.